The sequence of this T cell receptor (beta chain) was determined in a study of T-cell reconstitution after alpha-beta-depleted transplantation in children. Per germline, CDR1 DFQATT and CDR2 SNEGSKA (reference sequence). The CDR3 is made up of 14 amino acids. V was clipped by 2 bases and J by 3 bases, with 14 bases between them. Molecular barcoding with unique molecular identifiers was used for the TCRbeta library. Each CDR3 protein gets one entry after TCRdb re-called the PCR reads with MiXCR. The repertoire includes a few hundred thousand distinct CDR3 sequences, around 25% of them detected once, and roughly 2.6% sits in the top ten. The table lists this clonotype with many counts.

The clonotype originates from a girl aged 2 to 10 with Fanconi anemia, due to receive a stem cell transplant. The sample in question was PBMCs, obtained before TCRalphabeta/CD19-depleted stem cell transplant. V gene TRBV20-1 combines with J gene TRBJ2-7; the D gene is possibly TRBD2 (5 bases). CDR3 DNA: TGCAGTGCTAGAATCCGGAAGACTATCTACGAGCAGTACTTC. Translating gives CSARIRKTIYEQYF.